These 21 T cell receptor beta chains originate from one sample sequenced in a study of blood T cells in healthy people across ages. It was with a sample-barcoded 5' primer and a J-beta primer mix that a second PCR of about 6 to 12 cycles was run. Via MiXCR, TCRdb re-called the 5' RACE reads, giving one row per CDR3 protein. The sample records roughly 1.5 million distinct CDR3 sequences, 35% to 45% being singletons. What was sequenced was blood. Every receptor here comes from a woman under 30 in good health.

The chain employs TRBV4-1 and TRBJ2-3; 8 bases are shared with TRBD1. V trimming: 2 bases; J trimming: 1 base; junction bases outside the gene matches: 11. CDR1 and CDR2 (germline): MGHRA, YSYEKL. The CDR3 consists of 18 residues. In nucleotides, the CDR3 is TGCGCCAGCAGCCAAAAACCGACAGGGGACGTGGGCACAGATACGCAGTATTTT. Translation: CASSQKPTGDVGTDTQYF.

Worth noting for this clonotype: This may be a read error: a much more frequent sequence differs by one nucleotide. V gene TRBV25-1 combines with J gene TRBJ2-1; 7 bases map to TRBD2. Germline lookup yields CDR1 MGHDK and CDR2 SYGVNS. The CDR3 has 14 residues. The J segment lost 13 bases and the V segment lost 3 bases, leaving 12 bases of the junction unmatched. The CDR3 bases are TGTGCCAGCAGTGAGGCGGGAGCGGGAAAGACCCAGTTCTTC. Encoded protein: CASSEAGAGKTQFF.

This clonotype occurred many times. The J gene is TRBJ2-5, the V gene TRBV7-2, with no clear D. The CDR3 is made up of 12 amino acids. In germline, CDR1 is SGHTA, CDR2 FQGNSA. V gave up 4 bases and J gave up 4 bases, with 7 bases separating them. CDR3 nucleotides: TGTGCCAGCAGCTACCTAACAGAGACCCAGTACTTC. This encodes CASSYLTETQYF.

About this clonotype itself: Germline and junction disagree at one end, which may indicate a read error. The chain employs TRBV7-3 and TRBJ2-7; possible D gene TRBD2, 5 bases. The CDR3 runs 14 residues. Germline V CDR1 and CDR2: SGHTA, FQGTGA. For the CDR3, the DNA is TGTGCCAGCAGCGTAACGGGGAGCGGCTACGAGCAGTACTTC. Protein product: CASSVTGSGYEQYF.

This clonotype was seen only a few times. The CDR3 loop reads CASSEGWGTEAFF. The CDR3 DNA is TGTGCCAGCAGTGAAGGCTGGGGCACTGAAGCTTTCTTT. This chain joins TRBV25-1 and TRBJ1-1; D unresolved. The CDR3 has 13 amino acids. The germline gives CDR1 MGHDK, CDR2 SYGVNS. V lost 2 bases and J 4 bases, leaving 8 bases between the germline ends. Using reference TRBV25-1 and TRBJ1-1 for the parts outside the CDR3, the full variable domain is EADIYQTPRYLVIGTGKKITLECSQTMGHDKMYWYQQDPGMELHLIHYSYGVNSTEKGDLSSESTVSRIRTEHFPLTLESARPSHTSQYLCASSEGWGTEAFFGQGTRLTVV.

This chain connects TRBV29-1 to TRBJ1-1; D is perhaps TRBD1 (5 bases). Germline values: CDR1 SQVTM, CDR2 ANQGSEA. The V and J ends lost 8 bases and 6 bases respectively, with 13 bases between them. This CDR3 region has 11 residues. The CDR3 nucleotides are TGCAGCCCGGGGGGGACCCCTGAAGCTTTCTTT. Its translation: CSPGGTPEAFF.

CDR3 DNA sequence: TGCAGCGTCGCCGTGTGGGATACGCAGTATTTT. Translation gives CSVAVWDTQYF. The V call is TRBV29-1, the J call TRBJ2-3, with D unclear. The length of the CDR3 is 11 residues. Germline V gene sequence: CDR1 SQVTM, CDR2 ANQGSEA. Trimming took off 6 bases at V and 6 bases at J, with 10 bases between the two ends.

This clonotype was counted a few times. The genes are TRBV12-3 or TRBV12-4 and TRBJ2-7; 11 bases agree with TRBD2. Germline trimming cut 6 bases from V and 5 bases from J; bases unmatched to any gene: 3. This CDR3 is 13 amino acids long. DNA for the CDR3: TGTGCCAGCAGACTAGCGGGAGCCCACGAGCAGTACTTC. Protein: CASRLAGAHEQYF.

This clonotype appeared many times. The V and J genes are TRBV7-2 and TRBJ2-2; TRBD1 aligns across 8 bases. J was trimmed by 6 bases and V by 3 bases; bases with no gene match: 3. The CDR3 is 14 amino acids. Per the germline V gene, CDR1 is SGHTA and CDR2 is FQGNSA. CDR3 region: CASSFDRGAGELFF. CDR3 DNA sequence: TGTGCCAGCAGCTTTGACAGGGGAGCCGGGGAGCTGTTTTTT.

This clonotype was seen a handful of times. The chain has TRBV27 and TRBJ1-3; D not certain. This CDR3 contains 12 residues. Trimming took off 6 bases at V and 2 bases at J, with 5 bases between the two ends. Per the germline V gene, CDR1 is MNHEY and CDR2 is SMNVEV (reference sequence). CDR3 loop: CASRAPGNTIYF. The CDR3 region has the DNA TGTGCCAGCAGAGCGCCTGGAAACACCATATATTTT.

This chain connects TRBV7-8 to TRBJ2-3; D may match TRBD1 or TRBD2 (5 bases each). CDR3 length: 13 residues. Germline CDR1 reads SGHVS; CDR2 reads FQNEAQ. V was trimmed by 2 bases and J by 8 bases, leaving 11 bases between them. Here the CDR3 DNA reads TGTGCCAGCAGCTTATTGGGACGGGGTACGCAGTATTTT. Its protein is CASSLLGRGTQYF.

Comment on this clonotype: Since the CDR3 does not end with the conserved phenylalanine or tryptophan, this likely comes from a read error. The V and J genes are TRBV13 and TRBJ1-2; no clear D gene. The CDR3 is 12 residues long. The germline gives CDR1 PRHDT, CDR2 FYEKMQ (reference sequence). V was clipped by 2 bases and J by 4 bases, with 5 bases between them. CDR3 protein: CASSLRAYGYTS. DNA of the CDR3: TGTGCCAGCAGCTTAAGGGCCTATGGCTACACCTCC.

V and J are TRBV20-1 and TRBJ2-3, with D uncertain. The germline V gene has CDR1 DFQATT and CDR2 SNEGSKA (reference sequence). Trimming took 6 bases from V and 1 from J, leaving 8 bases between them. The CDR3 loop spans 12 amino acids. The CDR3 DNA follows: TGCAGTGCGTTGTCGGGCACAGATACGCAGTATTTT. Translating gives CSALSGTDTQYF.

The chain has TRBV12-3 or TRBV12-4 and TRBJ1-1, with D perhaps matching TRBD1 (6 bases). V gave up 7 bases and J gave up 4 bases, with 16 bases separating them. CDR3 size: 14 residues. In DNA form, the CDR3 reads TGTGCCAGCACCATGACAGGCTTGGTCACTGAAGCTTTCTTT. This gives the protein CASTMTGLVTEAFF.

The chain combines TRBV18 with TRBJ1-5; 9 positions agree with TRBD1. Germline CDR1 KGHSH, CDR2 LQKENI. After removal of 0 bases from V and 7 bases from J, the junction contained 4 bases not matched to a gene. This CDR3 comprises 15 residues. The CDR3 nucleotides read TGTGCCAGCTCACCACCCGGGACAGGGCACCAGCCCCAGCATTTT. Its protein is CASSPPGTGHQPQHF.

Only a few counts were recorded for this clonotype. The chain employs TRBV18 and TRBJ1-1, with D hard to call. The CDR3 is made up of 14 amino acids. Germline-derived CDR1 and CDR2 are KGHSH and LQKENI. V was trimmed by 3 bases and J by 1 base, leaving 9 bases between them. The CDR3 DNA follows: TGTGCCAGCTCACCCTCTTTGCAGAACACTGAAGCTTTCTTT. Protein product: CASSPSLQNTEAFF.

The gene calls are TRBV5-6 and TRBJ1-1, with TRBD1 matching over 8 bases. The CDR3 is 17 residues long. Per germline, CDR1 SGHDT and CDR2 YYEEEE. J lost 5 bases, V lost 0 bases, and 12 bases had no gene match. The DNA for the CDR3 is TGTGCCAGCAGCTTGGTGGGACGACAGGGGAGTAGTACTGAAGCTTTCTTT. It yields the protein CASSLVGRQGSSTEAFF.

The chain joins TRBV7-2 to TRBJ2-5; D not resolved. The germline V and J ends were trimmed by 1 base and 2 bases, with 14 bases remaining between them. CDR3 length: 16 amino acids. CDR1 and CDR2 from the germline V gene are SGHTA and FQGNSA. CDR3 protein: CASSLGPFRGQETQYF. CDR3 sequence (DNA): TGTGCCAGCAGCTTAGGCCCCTTCCGTGGGCAAGAGACCCAGTACTTC.

In its sample, this clonotype was seen a few times. V usage is TRBV20-1 and J usage is TRBJ2-2; D is possibly TRBD2 (6 bases). The CDR3 runs 17 residues. Trimming took off 0 bases at V and 4 bases at J, with 18 bases between the two ends. Looked up from germline, CDR1 is DFQATT and CDR2 is SNEGSKA (reference sequence). CDR3 DNA sequence: TGCAGTGCTAGAGATCAGGGAACGGGAGTACTCACCGGGGAGCTGTTTTTT. Its protein product is CSARDQGTGVLTGELFF.

Only a few counts were recorded for this clonotype. The chain carries TRBV5-1 and TRBJ2-1; 10 bases match TRBD2. The V segment lost 4 bases and the J segment 5 bases; nucleotides outside the gene matches: 3. The CDR3 loop spans 14 amino acids. CDR1 is SGHRS, CDR2 YFSETQ, per germline. The CDR3 loop is CASSNSGGNNEQFF. CDR3 coding DNA: TGCGCCAGCAGCAATAGCGGGGGGAACAATGAGCAGTTCTTC.

The CDR3 loop reads CSARDGLRTDTQYF. The CDR3 DNA follows: TGCAGTGCTAGAGATGGGTTGAGAACAGATACGCAGTATTTT. This chain connects TRBV20-1 to TRBJ2-3; D remains unclear. Trimming took off 0 bases at V and 3 bases at J, with 10 bases between the two ends. Germline CDR1 is DFQATT and CDR2 is SNEGSKA (reference sequence). This CDR3 has 14 amino acids.